Below, one T cell receptor beta chain is given with its context. J gave up 1 base and V 6 bases, and 10 bases lay outside the gene matches. This CDR3 is built from 15 residues. In germline, CDR1 is SQVTM, CDR2 ANQGSEA. Per the authors' pipeline: From reference gene primer amplification, estimates of nucleated cell counts were derived. TCRdb's copy holds only in-frame clones and misses some; the assay was immunoSEQ multiplex PCR. That table gives V, J and clone size, and the DNA gave D and trimming. Found here are approximately 180,000 clones, 70% to 80% of them singletons; the top ten hold 17%. This specimen comes from a study of blood T cell repertoires in COVID-19. Study members were between about 18 and 95 years old and lived in over 20 US regions. Clinical history reported by participants formed the basis on which cohorts were assigned. Cohort 3 donors were reported recovered after two negative PCRs, clearance, or symptom resolution.

The chain employs TRBV29-1 and TRBJ1-1, with 8 nucleotides matching TRBD1. The sequenced material came from PBMCs or T cells enriched from blood (not recorded which). The receptor comes from a woman aged 45 to 65 who had recovered from COVID-19. CDR3 bases: TGCAGCGTGGCCGGACAGGGAAGAACGAACACTGAAGCTTTCTTT. This sequence encodes CSVAGQGRTNTEAFF.